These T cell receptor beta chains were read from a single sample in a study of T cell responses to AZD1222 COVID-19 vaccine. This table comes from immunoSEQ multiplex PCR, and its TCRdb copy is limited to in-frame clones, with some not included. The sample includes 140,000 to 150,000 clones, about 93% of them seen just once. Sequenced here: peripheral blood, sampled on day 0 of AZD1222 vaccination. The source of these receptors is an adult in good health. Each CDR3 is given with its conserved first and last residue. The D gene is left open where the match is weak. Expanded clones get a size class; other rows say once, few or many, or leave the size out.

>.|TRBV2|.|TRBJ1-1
TGTGCCAGCAGTGATAACGGGGCAAGGGCTGAAGCTTTCTTT
CASSDNGARAEAFF
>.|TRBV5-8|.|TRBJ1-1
TGTGCCAGCAGCTTGGGTGACAGACCGAACACTGAAGCTTTCTTT
CASSLGDRPNTEAFF
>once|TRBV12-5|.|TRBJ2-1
TGTGCTAGTGGTCCGGGGACTGTCTCCTACAATGAGCAGTTCTTC
CASGPGTVSYNEQFF
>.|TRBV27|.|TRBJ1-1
TGTGCCAGCAGTTTGCACCGGAACACTGAAGCTTTCTTT
CASSLHRNTEAFF
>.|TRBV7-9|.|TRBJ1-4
TGTGCCAGCAGCCCCCGGGGATCGGATGAAAAACTGTTTTTT
CASSPRGSDEKLFF
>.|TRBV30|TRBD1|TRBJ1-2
TGTGCCTGGACCAGAGACAGGGCTGGAGGCTACACCTTC
CAWTRDRAGGYTF
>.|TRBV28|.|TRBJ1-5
TGTGCCAGCAGTCCAGGGCGGAAGCCTTATAGCAATCAGCCCCAGCATTTT
CASSPGRKPYSNQPQHF
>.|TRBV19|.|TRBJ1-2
TGTGCCAGTACCTACCCGGGTCTCTATGGCTACACCTTC
CASTYPGLYGYTF
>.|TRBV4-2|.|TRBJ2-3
TGTGCCAGCAGCCAAGGTTCAGGGGAGACAGATACGCAGTATTTT
CASSQGSGETDTQYF
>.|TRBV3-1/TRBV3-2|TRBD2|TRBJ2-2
TGTGCCAGCTCGAAAAGACTAGCGGGGGTTAAGAACACCGGGGAGCTGTTTTTT
CASSKRLAGVKNTGELFF
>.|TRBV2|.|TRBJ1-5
TGTGCCAGCAGTGGCAGCGACAGACTAGAGCCCCAGCATTTT
CASSGSDRLEPQHF
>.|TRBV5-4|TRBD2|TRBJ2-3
TGTGCCAGCAGCTTCCGGGGGGGCCGATCGGATACGCAGTATTTT
CASSFRGGRSDTQYF
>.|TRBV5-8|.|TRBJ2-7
TGTGCCAGCAGTGGGGATCGAGGGAACGAGCAGTACTTC
CASSGDRGNEQYF
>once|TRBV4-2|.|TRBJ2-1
TGTGCCAGCAGCCAAGATCATAGGGGGTCGGGTGAGCAGTTCTTC
CASSQDHRGSGEQFF
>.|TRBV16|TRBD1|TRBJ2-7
TGTGCCAGCAGCCAATCGATTGGGACAGTCTACGAGCAGTACTTC
CASSQSIGTVYEQYF
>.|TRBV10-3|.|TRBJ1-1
TGTGCCATCAGGGGACAAGGGACGCCTTTCTTT
CAIRGQGTPFF
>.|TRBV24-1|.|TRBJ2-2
TGTGCCACCAGTGATTTGACTCTCGGGGAGCTGTTTTTT
CATSDLTLGELFF
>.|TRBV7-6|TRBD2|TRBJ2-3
TGTGCCAGCAGCTTAGGCGGGGGGAGGGCGGATACGCAGTATTTT
CASSLGGGRADTQYF
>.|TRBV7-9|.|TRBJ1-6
TGTGCCAGCAGCGATATGTTACGGGTAGGAAATTCACCCCTCCACTTT
CASSDMLRVGNSPLHF
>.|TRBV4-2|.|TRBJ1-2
TGTGCCAGCAGCCAATACCCCCTCGAGGACTATGGCTACACCTTC
CASSQYPLEDYGYTF
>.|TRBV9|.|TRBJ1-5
TGTGCCAGCAGCCCTACAGGGCTTCGCAATCAGCCCCAGCATTTT
CASSPTGLRNQPQHF
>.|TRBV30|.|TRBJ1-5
TGTGCCTGGCCCTCGACCAATCAGCCCCAGCATTTT
CAWPSTNQPQHF
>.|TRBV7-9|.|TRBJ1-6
TGTGCCAGCAGCCCCGGGCCCACTTATAATTCACCCCTCCACTTT
CASSPGPTYNSPLHF